The present T cell receptor beta chain was sequenced within a study of control samples from healthy donors and cancer patients. The V gene's germline CDR1 is KGHSH and CDR2 LQKENI. V was cut by 3 bases and J by 5 bases, with 13 bases left in between. The CDR3 length is 15 residues. Sequenced by immunoSEQ multiplex PCR; TCRdb stores in-frame clones only, minus some. The table records just over 150,000 clones, about 94% of them present only once. The clonotype was recovered from a woman aged 40 to 50 in good health. The rearrangement uses TRBV18 and TRBJ1-4; TRBD1 is a possible D gene (5 bases). Sequencing was done on a sample of blood. CDR3 nucleotide sequence: TGTGCCAGCTCACCTCTGATGAAGGGGAATGAAAAACTGTTTTTT. It encodes CASSPLMKGNEKLFF.